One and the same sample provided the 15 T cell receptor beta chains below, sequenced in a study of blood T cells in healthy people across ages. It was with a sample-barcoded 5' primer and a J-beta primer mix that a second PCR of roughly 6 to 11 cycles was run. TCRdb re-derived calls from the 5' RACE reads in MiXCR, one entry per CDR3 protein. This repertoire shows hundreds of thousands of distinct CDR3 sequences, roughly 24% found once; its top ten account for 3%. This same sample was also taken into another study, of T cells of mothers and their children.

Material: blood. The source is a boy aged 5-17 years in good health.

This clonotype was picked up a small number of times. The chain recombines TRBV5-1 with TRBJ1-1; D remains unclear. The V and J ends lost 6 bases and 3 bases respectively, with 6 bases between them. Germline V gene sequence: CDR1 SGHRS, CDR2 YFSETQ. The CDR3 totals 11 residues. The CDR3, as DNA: TGCGCCAGCACGACGGACACTGAAGCTTTCTTT. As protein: CASTTDTEAFF.

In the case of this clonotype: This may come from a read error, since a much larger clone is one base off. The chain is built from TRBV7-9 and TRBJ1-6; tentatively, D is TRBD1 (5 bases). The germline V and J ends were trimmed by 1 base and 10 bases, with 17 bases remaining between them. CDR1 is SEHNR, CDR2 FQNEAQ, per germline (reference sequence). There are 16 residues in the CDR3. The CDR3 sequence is CASSLVLDRSVSPLHF. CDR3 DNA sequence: TGTGCCAGCAGCTTAGTGCTCGACAGATCGGTCTCACCCCTCCACTTT.

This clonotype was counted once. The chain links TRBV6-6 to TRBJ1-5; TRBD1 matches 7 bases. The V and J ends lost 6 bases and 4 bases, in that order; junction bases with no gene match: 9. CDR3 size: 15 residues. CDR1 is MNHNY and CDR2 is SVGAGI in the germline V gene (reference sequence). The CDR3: CASRHLDRPNQPQHF. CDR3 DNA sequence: TGTGCCAGCAGACACCTGGACAGGCCGAATCAGCCCCAGCATTTT.

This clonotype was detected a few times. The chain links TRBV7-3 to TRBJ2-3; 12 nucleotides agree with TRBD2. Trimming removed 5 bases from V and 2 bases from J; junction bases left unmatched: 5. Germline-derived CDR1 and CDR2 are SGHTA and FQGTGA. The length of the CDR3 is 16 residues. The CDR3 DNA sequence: TGTGCCAGCAGCCAACTAGCGGGGGGTGTCACAGATACGCAGTATTTT. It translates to CASSQLAGGVTDTQYF.

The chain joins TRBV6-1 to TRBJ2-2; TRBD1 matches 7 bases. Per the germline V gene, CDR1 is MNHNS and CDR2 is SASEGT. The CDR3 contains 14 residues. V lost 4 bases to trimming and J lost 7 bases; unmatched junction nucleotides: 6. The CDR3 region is CASSALGGGGELFF. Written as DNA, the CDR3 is TGTGCCAGCAGTGCCCTAGGGGGCGGCGGGGAGCTGTTTTTT.

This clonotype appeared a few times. CDR3 DNA sequence: TGCGCCAGCAGCTTGTCGGCTGGCGGTAACTATGGCTACACCTTC. This codes for CASSLSAGGNYGYTF. The rearrangement joins TRBV5-1 to TRBJ1-2; D remains unclear. The CDR3 totals 15 residues. Germline values: CDR1 SGHRS, CDR2 YFSETQ. V was clipped by 1 base and J by 1 base, with 11 bases between them.

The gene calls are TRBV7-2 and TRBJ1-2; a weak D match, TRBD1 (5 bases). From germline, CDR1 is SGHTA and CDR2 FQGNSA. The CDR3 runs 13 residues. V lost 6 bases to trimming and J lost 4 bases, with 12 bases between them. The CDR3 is CASSSSGLYGYTF. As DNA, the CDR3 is TGTGCCAGCAGTTCCTCAGGGCTCTATGGCTACACCTTC. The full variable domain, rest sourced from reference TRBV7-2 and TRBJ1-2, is GAGVSQSPSNKVTEKGKDVELRCDPISGHTALYWYRQSLGQGLEFLIYFQGNSAPDKSGLPSDRFSAERTGGSVSTLTIQRTQQEDSAVYLCASSSSGLYGYTFGSGTRLTVV.

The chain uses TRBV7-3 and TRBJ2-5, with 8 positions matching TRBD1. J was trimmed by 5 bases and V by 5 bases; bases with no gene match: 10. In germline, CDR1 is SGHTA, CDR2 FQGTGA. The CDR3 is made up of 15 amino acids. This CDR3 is CASSPRTGIDETQYF. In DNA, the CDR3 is TGTGCCAGCAGCCCCCGGACAGGGATTGACGAGACCCAGTACTTC.

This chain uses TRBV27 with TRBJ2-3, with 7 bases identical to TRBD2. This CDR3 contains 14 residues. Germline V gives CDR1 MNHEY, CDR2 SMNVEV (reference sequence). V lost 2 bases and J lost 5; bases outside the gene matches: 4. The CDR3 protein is CASSLSGEGDTQYF. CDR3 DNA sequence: TGTGCCAGCAGTTTAAGCGGGGAGGGAGATACGCAGTATTTT.

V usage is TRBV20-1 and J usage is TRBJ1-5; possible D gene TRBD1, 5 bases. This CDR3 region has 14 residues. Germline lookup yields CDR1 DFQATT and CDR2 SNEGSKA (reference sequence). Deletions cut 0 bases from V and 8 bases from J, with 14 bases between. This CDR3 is CSARDGVRAKPQHF. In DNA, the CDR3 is TGCAGTGCTAGAGACGGGGTCAGGGCAAAGCCCCAGCATTTT.

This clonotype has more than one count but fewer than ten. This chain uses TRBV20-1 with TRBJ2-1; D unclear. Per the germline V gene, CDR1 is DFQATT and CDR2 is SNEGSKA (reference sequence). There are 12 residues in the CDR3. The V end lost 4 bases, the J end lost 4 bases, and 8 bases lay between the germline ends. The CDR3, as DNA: TGCAGTGCTACGCCAAGATACAATGAGCAGTTCTTC. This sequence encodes CSATPRYNEQFF.

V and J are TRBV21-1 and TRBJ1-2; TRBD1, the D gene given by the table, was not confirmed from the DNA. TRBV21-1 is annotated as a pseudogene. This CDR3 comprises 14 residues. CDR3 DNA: TGTGCCAGCAGCTCTGCAGGGGCGGGCTATGGCTACACCTTC. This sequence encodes CASSSAGAGYGYTF.

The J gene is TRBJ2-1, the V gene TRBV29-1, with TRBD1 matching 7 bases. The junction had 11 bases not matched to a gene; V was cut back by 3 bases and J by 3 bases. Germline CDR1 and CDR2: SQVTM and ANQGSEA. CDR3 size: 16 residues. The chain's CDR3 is CSVEGVRDSNYNEQFF. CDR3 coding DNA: TGCAGCGTTGAGGGCGTAAGGGACAGTAACTACAATGAGCAGTTCTTC.

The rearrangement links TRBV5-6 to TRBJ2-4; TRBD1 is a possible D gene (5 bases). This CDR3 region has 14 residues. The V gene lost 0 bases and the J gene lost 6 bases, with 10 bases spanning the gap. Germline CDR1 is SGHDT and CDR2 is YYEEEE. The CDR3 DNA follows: TGTGCCAGCAGCTTGGGACAGTGGGGAAACATTCAGTACTTC. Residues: CASSLGQWGNIQYF.

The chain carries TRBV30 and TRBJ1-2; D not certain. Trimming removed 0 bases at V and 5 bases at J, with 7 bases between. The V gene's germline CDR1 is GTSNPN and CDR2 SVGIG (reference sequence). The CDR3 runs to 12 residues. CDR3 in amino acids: CAWSVGTYGYTF. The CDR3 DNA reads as TGTGCCTGGAGTGTTGGAACGTATGGCTACACCTTC. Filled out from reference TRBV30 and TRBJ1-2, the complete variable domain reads SQTIHQWPATLVQPVGSPLSLECTVEGTSNPNLYWYRQAAGRGLQLLFYSVGIGQISSEVPQNLSASRPQDRQFILSSKKLLLSDSGFYLCAWSVGTYGYTFGSGTRLTVV.